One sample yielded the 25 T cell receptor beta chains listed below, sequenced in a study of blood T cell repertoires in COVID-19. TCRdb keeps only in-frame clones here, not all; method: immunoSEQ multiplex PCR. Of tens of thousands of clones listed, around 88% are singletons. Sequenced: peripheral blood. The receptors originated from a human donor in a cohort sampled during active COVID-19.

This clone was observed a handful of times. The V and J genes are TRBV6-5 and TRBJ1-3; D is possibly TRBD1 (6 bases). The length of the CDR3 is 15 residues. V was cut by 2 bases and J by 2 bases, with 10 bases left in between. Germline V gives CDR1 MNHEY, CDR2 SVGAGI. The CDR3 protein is CASSYLPGAGNTIYF. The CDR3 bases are TGTGCCAGCAGTTACCTTCCAGGGGCTGGAAACACCATATATTTT.

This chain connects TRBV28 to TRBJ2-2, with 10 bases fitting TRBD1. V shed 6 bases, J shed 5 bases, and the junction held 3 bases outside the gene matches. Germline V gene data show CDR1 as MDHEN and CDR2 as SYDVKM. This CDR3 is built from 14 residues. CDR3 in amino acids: CASSDRGRTGELFF. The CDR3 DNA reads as TGTGCCAGCAGCGACAGGGGGCGGACCGGGGAGCTGTTTTTT.

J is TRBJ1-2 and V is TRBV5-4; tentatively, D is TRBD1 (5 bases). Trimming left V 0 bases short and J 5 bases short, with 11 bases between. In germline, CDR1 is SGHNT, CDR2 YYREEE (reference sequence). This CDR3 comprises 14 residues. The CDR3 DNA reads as TGTGCCAGCAGCTTGGGTGTGGGGCCGTATGGCTACACCTTC. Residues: CASSLGVGPYGYTF.

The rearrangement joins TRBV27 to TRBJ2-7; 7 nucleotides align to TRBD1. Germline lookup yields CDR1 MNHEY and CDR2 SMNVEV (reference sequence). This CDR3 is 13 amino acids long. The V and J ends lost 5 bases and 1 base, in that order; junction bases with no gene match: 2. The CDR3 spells CASSKTGSYEQYF. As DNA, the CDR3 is TGTGCCAGCAGTAAGACAGGGTCCTACGAGCAGTACTTC.

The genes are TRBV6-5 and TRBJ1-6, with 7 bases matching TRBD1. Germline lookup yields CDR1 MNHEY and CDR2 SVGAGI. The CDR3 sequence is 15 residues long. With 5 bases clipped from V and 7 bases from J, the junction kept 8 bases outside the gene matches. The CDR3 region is CASSPSRQGNSPLHF. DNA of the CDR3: TGTGCCAGCAGTCCTTCCCGACAGGGAAATTCACCCCTCCACTTT.

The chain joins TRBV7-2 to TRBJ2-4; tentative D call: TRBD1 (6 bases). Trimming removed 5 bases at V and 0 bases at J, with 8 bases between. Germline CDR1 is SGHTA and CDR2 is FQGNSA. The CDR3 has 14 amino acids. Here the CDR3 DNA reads TGTGCCAGCAGCACAGGGTTAGCCAAAAACATTCAGTACTTC. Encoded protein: CASSTGLAKNIQYF.

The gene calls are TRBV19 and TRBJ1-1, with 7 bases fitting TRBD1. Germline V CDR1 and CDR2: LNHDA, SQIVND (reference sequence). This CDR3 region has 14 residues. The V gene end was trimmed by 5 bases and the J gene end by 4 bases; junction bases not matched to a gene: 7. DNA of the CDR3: TGTGCCAGTAGTTTGGGACAGCTGTTCACTGAAGCTTTCTTT. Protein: CASSLGQLFTEAFF.

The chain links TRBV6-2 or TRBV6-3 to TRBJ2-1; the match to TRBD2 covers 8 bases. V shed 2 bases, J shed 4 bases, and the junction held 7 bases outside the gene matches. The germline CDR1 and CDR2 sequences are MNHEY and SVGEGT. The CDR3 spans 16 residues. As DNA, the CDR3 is TGTGCCAGCAGTTACCCAGCGGGAGAGGGGTACAATGAGCAGTTCTTC. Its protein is CASSYPAGEGYNEQFF.

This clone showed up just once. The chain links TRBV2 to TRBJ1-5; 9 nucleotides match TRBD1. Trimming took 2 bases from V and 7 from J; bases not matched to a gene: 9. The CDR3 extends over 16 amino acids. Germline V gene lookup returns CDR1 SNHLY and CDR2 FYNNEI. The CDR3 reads CASSERTGAFGQPQHF. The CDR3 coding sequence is TGTGCCAGCAGTGAAAGGACAGGGGCCTTCGGGCAGCCCCAGCATTTT.

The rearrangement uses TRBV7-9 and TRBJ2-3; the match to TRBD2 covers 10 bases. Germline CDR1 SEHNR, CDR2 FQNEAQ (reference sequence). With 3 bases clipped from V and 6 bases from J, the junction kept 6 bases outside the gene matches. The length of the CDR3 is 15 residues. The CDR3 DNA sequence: TGTGCCAGCAGCTTTCTAGCGGGAGTGCTGGATACGCAGTATTTT. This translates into CASSFLAGVLDTQYF.

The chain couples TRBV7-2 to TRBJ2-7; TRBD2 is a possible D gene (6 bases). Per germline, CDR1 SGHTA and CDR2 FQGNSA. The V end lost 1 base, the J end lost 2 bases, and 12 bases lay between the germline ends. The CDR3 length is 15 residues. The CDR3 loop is CASSLEGSGTYEQYF. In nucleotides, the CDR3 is TGTGCCAGCAGCTTAGAAGGTAGCGGCACCTACGAGCAGTACTTC.

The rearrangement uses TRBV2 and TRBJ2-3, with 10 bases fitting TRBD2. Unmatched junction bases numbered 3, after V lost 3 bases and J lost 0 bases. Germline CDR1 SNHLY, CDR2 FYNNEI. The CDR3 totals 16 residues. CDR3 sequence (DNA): TGTGCCAGCAGTGAGGGGACTAGCGCTAGCACAGATACGCAGTATTTT. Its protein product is CASSEGTSASTDTQYF.

This CDR3 is CASSHSSGYEQYF. The CDR3 DNA reads TGTGCCAGCAGCCACAGTAGCGGCTACGAGCAGTACTTC. The chain joins TRBV3-1 (or the pseudogene TRBV3-2) to TRBJ2-7; D might be TRBD2 (6 bases). Trimming took off 3 bases at V and 3 bases at J, with 9 bases between the two ends. Germline V gene data show CDR1 as LGHDT and CDR2 as YNNKEL (reference sequence). The CDR3 has 13 residues.

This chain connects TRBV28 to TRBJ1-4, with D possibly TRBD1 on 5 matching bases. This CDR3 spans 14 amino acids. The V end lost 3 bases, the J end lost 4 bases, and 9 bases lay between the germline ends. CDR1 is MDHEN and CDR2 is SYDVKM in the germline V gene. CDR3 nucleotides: TGTGCCAGCAGTTTGGGGCAGTTTAATGAAAAACTGTTTTTT. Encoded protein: CASSLGQFNEKLFF.

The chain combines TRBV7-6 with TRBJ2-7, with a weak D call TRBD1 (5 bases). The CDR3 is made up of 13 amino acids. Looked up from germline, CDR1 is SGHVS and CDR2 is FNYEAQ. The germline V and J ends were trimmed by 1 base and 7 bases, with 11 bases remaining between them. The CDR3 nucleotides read TGTGCCAGCAGCTTAGAAGGGGCTGGGGAGCAGTACTTC. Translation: CASSLEGAGEQYF.

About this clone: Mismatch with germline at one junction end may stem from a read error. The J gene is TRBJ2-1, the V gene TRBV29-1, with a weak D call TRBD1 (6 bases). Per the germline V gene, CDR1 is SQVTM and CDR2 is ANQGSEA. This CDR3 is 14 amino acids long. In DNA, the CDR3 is TGCAGCGTTGACCAGGGGCGCTCCCACAATGAGCAGTTCTTC. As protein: CSVDQGRSHNEQFF.

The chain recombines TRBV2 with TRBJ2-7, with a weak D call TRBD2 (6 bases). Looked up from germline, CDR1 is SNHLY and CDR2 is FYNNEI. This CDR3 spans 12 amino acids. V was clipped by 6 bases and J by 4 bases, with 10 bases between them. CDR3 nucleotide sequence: TGTGCCAGCAGAGCACGGGGGTACGAGCAGTACTTC. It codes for CASRARGYEQYF.

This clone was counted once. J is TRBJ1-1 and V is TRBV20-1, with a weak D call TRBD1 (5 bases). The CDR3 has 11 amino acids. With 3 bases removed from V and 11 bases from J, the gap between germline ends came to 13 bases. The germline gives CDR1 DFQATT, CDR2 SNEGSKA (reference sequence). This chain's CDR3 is CSARAQGTAFF. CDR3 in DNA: TGCAGTGCTAGGGCCCAGGGAACGGCTTTCTTT.

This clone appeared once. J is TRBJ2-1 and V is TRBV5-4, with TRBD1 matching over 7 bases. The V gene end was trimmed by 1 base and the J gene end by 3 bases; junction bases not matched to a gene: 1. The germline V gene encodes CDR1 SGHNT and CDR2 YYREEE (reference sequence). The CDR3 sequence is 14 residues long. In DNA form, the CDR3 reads TGTGCCAGCAGCTTGCAGGGGGACTACAATGAGCAGTTCTTC. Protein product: CASSLQGDYNEQFF.

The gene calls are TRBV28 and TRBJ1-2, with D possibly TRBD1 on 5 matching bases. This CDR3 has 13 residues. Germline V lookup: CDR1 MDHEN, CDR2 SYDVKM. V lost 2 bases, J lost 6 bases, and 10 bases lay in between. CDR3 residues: CASSLMGLDGYTF. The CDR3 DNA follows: TGTGCCAGCAGTTTAATGGGGCTGGATGGCTACACCTTC.

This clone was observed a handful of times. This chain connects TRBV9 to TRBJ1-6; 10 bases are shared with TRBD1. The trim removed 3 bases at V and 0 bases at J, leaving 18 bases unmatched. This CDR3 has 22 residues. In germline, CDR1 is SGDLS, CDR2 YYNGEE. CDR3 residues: CASSGDSSGTGVRRSYNSPLHF. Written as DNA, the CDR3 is TGTGCCAGCAGCGGCGACTCCTCCGGGACAGGGGTTCGACGCTCCTATAATTCACCCCTCCACTTT.

CDR3 residues: CASSNRGLSGNTIYF. DNA of the CDR3: TGTGCCAGCAGCAACAGGGGGTTAAGTGGAAACACCATATATTTT. The V call is TRBV11-3, the J call TRBJ1-3; 8 bases fit TRBD1. Germline V gene data show CDR1 as SGHNT and CDR2 as YENEEA. After removal of 5 bases from V and 3 bases from J, the junction contained 6 bases not matched to a gene. CDR3 length: 15 amino acids.

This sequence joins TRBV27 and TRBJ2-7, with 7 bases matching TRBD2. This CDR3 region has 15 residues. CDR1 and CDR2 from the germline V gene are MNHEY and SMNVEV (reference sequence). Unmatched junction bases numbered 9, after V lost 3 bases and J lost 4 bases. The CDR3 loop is CASSFGGGDVYEQYF. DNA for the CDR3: TGTGCCAGCAGTTTTGGGGGAGGGGACGTGTACGAGCAGTACTTC.

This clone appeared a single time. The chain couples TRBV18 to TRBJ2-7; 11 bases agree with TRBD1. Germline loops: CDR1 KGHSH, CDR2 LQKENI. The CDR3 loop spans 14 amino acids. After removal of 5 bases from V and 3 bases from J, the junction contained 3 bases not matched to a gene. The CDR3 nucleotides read TGTGCCAGCTCAACCGGGACAGGGGGCTACGAGCAGTACTTC. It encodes CASSTGTGGYEQYF.

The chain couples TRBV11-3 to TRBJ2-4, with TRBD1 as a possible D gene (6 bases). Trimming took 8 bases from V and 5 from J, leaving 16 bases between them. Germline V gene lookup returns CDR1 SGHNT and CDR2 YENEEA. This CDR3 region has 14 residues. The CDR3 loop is CASGEQGRENIQYF. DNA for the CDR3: TGTGCCAGCGGCGAACAGGGTAGGGAAAACATTCAGTACTTC.